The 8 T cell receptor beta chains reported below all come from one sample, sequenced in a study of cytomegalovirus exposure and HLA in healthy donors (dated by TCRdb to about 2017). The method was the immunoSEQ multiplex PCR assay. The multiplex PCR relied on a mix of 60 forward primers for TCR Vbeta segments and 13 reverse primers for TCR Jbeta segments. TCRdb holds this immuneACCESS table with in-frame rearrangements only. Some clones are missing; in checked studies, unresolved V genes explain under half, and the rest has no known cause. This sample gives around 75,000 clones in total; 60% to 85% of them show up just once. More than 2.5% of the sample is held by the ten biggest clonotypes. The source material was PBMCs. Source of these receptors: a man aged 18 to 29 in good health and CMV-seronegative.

CDR3 DNA sequence: TGTGCCAGCAGCTCATACCTTAGCGGGGCGAACACCGGGGAGCTGTTTTTT. It specifies CASSSYLSGANTGELFF. The V gene is TRBV11-3, the J gene TRBJ2-2, with 8 positions matching TRBD2. V shed 4 bases, J shed 0 bases, and the junction held 7 bases outside the gene matches. This CDR3 is 17 amino acids long. Germline CDR1 SGHNT, CDR2 YENEEA. The full variable domain, its missing parts supplied by reference TRBV11-3 and TRBJ2-2, is EAGVVQSPRYKIIEKKQPVAFWCNPISGHNTLYWYLQNLGQGPELLIRYENEEAVDDSQLPKDRFSAERLKGVDSTLKIQPAELGDSAVYLCASSSYLSGANTGELFFGEGSRLTVL.

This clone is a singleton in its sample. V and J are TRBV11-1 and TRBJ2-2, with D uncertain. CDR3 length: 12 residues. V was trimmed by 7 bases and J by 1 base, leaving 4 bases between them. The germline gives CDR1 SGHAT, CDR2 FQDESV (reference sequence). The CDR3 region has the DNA TGTGCCAGCAACAGGAACACCGGGGAGCTGTTTTTT. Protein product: CASNRNTGELFF.

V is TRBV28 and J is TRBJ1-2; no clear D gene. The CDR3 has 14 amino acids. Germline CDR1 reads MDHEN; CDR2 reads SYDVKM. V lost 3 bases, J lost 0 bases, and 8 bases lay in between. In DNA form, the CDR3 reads TGTGCCAGCAGTTTTGTAACTGCTAACTATGGCTACACCTTC. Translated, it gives CASSFVTANYGYTF.

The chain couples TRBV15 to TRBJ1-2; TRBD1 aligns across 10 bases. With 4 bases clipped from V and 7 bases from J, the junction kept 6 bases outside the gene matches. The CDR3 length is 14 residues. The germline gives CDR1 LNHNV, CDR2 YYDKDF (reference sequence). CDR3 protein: CATSIDRGPAGYTF. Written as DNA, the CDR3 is TGTGCCACCAGCATTGACAGGGGGCCGGCTGGCTACACCTTC. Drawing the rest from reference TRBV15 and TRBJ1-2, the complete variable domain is DAMVIQNPRYQVTQFGKPVTLSCSQTLNHNVMYWYQQKSSQAPKLLFHYYDKDFNNEADTPDNFQSRRPNTSFCFLDIRSPGLGDTAMYLCATSIDRGPAGYTFGSGTRLTVV.

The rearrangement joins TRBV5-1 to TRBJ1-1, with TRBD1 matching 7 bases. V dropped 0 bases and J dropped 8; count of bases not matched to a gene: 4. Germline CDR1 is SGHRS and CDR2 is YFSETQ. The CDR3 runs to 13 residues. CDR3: CASSLGQGVEAFF. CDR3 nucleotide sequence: TGCGCCAGCAGCTTGGGGCAGGGGGTAGAAGCTTTCTTT.

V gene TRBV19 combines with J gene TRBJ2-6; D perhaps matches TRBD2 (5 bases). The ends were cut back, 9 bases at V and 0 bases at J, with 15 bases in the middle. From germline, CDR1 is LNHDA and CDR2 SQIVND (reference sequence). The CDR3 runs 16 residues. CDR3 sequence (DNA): TGTGCCAGCGCGTCGGTGGGGAGCTCTGGGGCCAACGTCCTGACTTTC. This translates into CASASVGSSGANVLTF.

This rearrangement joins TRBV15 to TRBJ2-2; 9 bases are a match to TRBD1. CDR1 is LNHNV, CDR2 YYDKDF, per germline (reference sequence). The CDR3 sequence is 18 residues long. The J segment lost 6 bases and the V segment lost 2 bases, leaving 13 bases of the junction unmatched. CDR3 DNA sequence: TGTGCCACCAGCAGACCCCCTCGGGGACAGGGAGATCCCGGGGAGCTGTTTTTT. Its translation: CATSRPPRGQGDPGELFF.

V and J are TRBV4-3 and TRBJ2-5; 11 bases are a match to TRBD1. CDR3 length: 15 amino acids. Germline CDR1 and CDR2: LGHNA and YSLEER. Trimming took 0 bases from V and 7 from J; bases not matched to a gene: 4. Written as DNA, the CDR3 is TGCGCCAGCAGCCAAGATGGAGGACAGGGGGCGACCCAGTACTTC. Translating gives CASSQDGGQGATQYF.